This is a list of T cell receptor beta chains from one sample in a study of graft-versus-host responses after intestinal transplantation. Their target antigens are unknown. TCRdb's copy holds only in-frame clones and misses some; the assay was immunoSEQ multiplex PCR. The data contain about 120,000 clones, about 92% of them singletons. The source was unstimulated CD4+ T cells sorted from spleen or lymph node cells, collected before transplant. The receptors were sampled from a human donor who was the organ donor for an intestinal transplant. Both conserved end residues are part of each CDR3. The order of the fields is CDR3 protein, CDR3 DNA, J gene, V gene, clone size, D gene. A D gene is named only where the DNA matches it firmly. For some rows the clone size is stated as once, few or many, or as a class when expanded; others skip it.

CASSPGLVANEQFF | TGTGCCAGCTCACCTGGACTAGTCGCCAATGAGCAGTTCTTC | TRBJ2-1 | TRBV18 | few | TRBD2
CAIKPSGNTIYF | TGTGCCATCAAGCCCTCTGGAAACACCATATATTTT | TRBJ1-3 | TRBV10-3 | - | -
CSAYSGRNYGYTF | TGCAGCGCTTACTCGGGTCGGAACTATGGCTACACCTTC | TRBJ1-2 | TRBV29-1 | - | -
CASSTVLVAKNIQYF | TGTGCCAGTAGTACTGTGTTGGTAGCCAAAAACATTCAGTACTTC | TRBJ2-4 | TRBV19 | - | -
CASSGTGDEKLFF | TGTGCCAGCAGCGGGACAGGGGATGAAAAACTGTTTTTT | TRBJ1-4 | TRBV9 | - | TRBD1
CASRARESSGNTIYF | TGTGCCTCCCGGGCCCGGGAGAGCTCTGGAAACACCATATATTTT | TRBJ1-3 | TRBV10-3 | - | -
CASSPFAAGEFTDTQYF | TGTGCCAGCAGCCCTTTTGCAGCGGGAGAGTTCACAGATACGCAGTATTTT | TRBJ2-3 | TRBV27 | - | TRBD2
CASSPFPGRYEQYF | TGTGCCAGCTCACCCTTCCCGGGACGGTACGAGCAGTACTTC | TRBJ2-7 | TRBV18 | - | -
CSVEDLQGWGRSTDTQYF | TGCAGCGTTGAAGATCTTCAAGGGTGGGGCCGTAGCACAGATACGCAGTATTTT | TRBJ2-3 | TRBV29-1 | - | -
CAISSPGLAGGPTVAYEQYF | TGTGCCATCAGTAGCCCGGGACTAGCGGGAGGGCCGACTGTCGCGTACGAGCAGTACTTC | TRBJ2-7 | TRBV10-3 | once | TRBD2
CASSHPGQGCPTDTQYF | TGCGCCAGCAGTCACCCTGGCCAGGGATGTCCCACAGATACGCAGTATTTT | TRBJ2-3 | TRBV23-1 | few | -
CASSRLAYNEQFF | TGTGCCAGCAGCAGACTAGCGTACAATGAGCAGTTCTTC | TRBJ2-1 | TRBV6-6 | - | TRBD2
CASSAPRSSYNSPLHF | TGTGCCAGCAGTGCCCCCCGCAGCTCCTATAATTCACCCCTCCACTTT | TRBJ1-6 | TRBV28 | - | -
CAWSDLDRGGTEAFF | TGTGCCTGGAGTGACCTAGACAGGGGTGGAACTGAAGCTTTCTTT | TRBJ1-1 | TRBV30 | - | TRBD1
CATSRDLTGDYF | TGTGCCACCAGCAGAGATTTGACAGGGGATTACTTC | TRBJ2-5 | TRBV15 | - | TRBD1
CASSPKAQSYEQYF | TGTGCCAGCAGCCCTAAAGCGCAGTCCTACGAGCAGTACTTC | TRBJ2-7 | TRBV9 | - | -
CAWSVHGSARNGYTF | TGTGCCTGGAGTGTACACGGATCCGCAAGGAATGGCTACACCTTC | TRBJ1-2 | TRBV30 | - | -
CASSVAPTTDNEQFF | TGTGCCAGCAGTGTAGCCCCGACTACGGACAATGAGCAGTTCTTC | TRBJ2-1 | TRBV9 | - | -
CSGRELAEAFF | TGCAGCGGTAGGGAGCTAGCTGAAGCTTTCTTT | TRBJ1-1 | TRBV29-1 | - | -
CASSDGGGAYGYTF | TGTGCCAGCAGTGATGGAGGGGGGGCCTATGGCTACACCTTC | TRBJ1-2 | TRBV19 | - | -
CASSRDRLYEQYF | TGTGCCAGCTCACGGGACAGGTTATACGAGCAGTACTTC | TRBJ2-7 | TRBV18 | once | TRBD1
CASSLVGRGEKLFF | TGTGCCAGCAGTTTAGTTGGGCGGGGTGAAAAACTGTTTTTT | TRBJ1-4 | TRBV28 | - | -
CASSRVRHPFQGALGNTIYF | TGTGCCAGCTCACGTGTTCGGCATCCATTCCAGGGGGCTCTTGGAAACACCATATATTTT | TRBJ1-3 | TRBV18 | - | TRBD1
CASSIEFEGSGNQPQHF | TGTGCCAGTAGTATAGAATTCGAGGGGAGCGGCAATCAGCCCCAGCATTTT | TRBJ1-5 | TRBV19 | - | -
CASSGRTGTGGSYGYTF | TGCGCCAGCAGTGGGAGGACCGGGACAGGGGGTTCCTATGGCTACACCTTC | TRBJ1-2 | TRBV10-2 | once | TRBD1
CASRGQGNYGYTF | TGTGCCAGCAGGGGACAGGGCAACTATGGCTACACCTTC | TRBJ1-2 | TRBV6-1 | - | TRBD1
CASRGSGGAPTNYGYTF | TGTGCCAGTAGGGGCTCAGGAGGGGCGCCGACTAACTATGGCTACACCTTC | TRBJ1-2 | TRBV19 | - | -
CASSMSGTYEQYF | TGTGCCAGTAGTATGTCCGGGACGTACGAGCAGTACTTC | TRBJ2-7 | TRBV19 | once | -
CASSSTPTRPAETQYF | TGTGCCAGCAGCTCCACCCCGACTAGGCCCGCAGAGACCCAGTACTTC | TRBJ2-5 | TRBV7-2 | - | -
CASRAGTANQPQHF | TGTGCCAGCAGGGCGGGGACAGCAAATCAGCCCCAGCATTTT | TRBJ1-5 | TRBV6-1 | - | TRBD1
CAWSVIGGGEQYF | TGTGCCTGGAGTGTAATCGGAGGGGGGGAGCAGTACTTC | TRBJ2-7 | TRBV30 | - | -
CASSDRRGLVGYEQYF | TGTGCCAGCAGTGACCGCCGAGGACTAGTAGGGTACGAGCAGTACTTC | TRBJ2-7 | TRBV2 | - | TRBD2
CASSELGRNTEAFF | TGTGCCAGCAGTGAATTGGGGAGGAACACTGAAGCTTTCTTT | TRBJ1-1 | TRBV6-1 | - | -
CASSFGLAPQETQYF | TGCGCCAGCAGCTTCGGACTAGCTCCCCAAGAGACCCAGTACTTC | TRBJ2-5 | TRBV5-1 | - | TRBD2
CAWSDNQGDTIYF | TGTGCCTGGAGTGATAACCAGGGGGACACCATATATTTT | TRBJ1-3 | TRBV30 | - | TRBD1
CASSFPGGGNGNTIYF | TGTGCCAGCAGTTTCCCGGGAGGGGGCAATGGAAACACCATATATTTT | TRBJ1-3 | TRBV25-1 | few | TRBD1
CASSGADRGNQPQHF | TGTGCCAGCAGTGGCGCGGACAGGGGCAATCAGCCCCAGCATTTT | TRBJ1-5 | TRBV28 | - | TRBD1
CASTPGQAHTGELFF | TGTGCCAGCACCCCGGGACAGGCCCACACCGGGGAGCTGTTTTTT | TRBJ2-2 | TRBV6-6 | - | TRBD1
CASSIWGNYGYTF | TGTGCCAGTAGTATCTGGGGTAACTATGGCTACACCTTC | TRBJ1-2 | TRBV19 | - | -
CASSPTGGAFGYTF | TGTGCCAGCAGCCCGACGGGGGGCGCGTTCGGCTACACCTTC | TRBJ1-2 | TRBV11-2 | - | -
CASSTLTGTNTGELFF | TGTGCCAGTAGTACCCTGACAGGGACGAACACCGGGGAGCTGTTTTTT | TRBJ2-2 | TRBV19 | - | TRBD1
CASRSATGADTQYF | TGTGCCAGCAGGTCCGCGACAGGGGCGGATACGCAGTATTTT | TRBJ2-3 | TRBV5-6 | - | TRBD1
CASSIPQNQPQHF | TGTGCCAGTAGTATCCCTCAAAATCAGCCCCAGCATTTT | TRBJ1-5 | TRBV19 | few | -
CASSGSSYEQYF | TGTGCCAGCAGTGGAAGCTCCTACGAGCAGTACTTC | TRBJ2-7 | TRBV2 | once | -
CASRPGLADDEQFF | TGTGCCAGTAGACCGGGACTAGCCGACGATGAGCAGTTCTTC | TRBJ2-1 | TRBV21-1 | - | -
CAWSSGQAGYTF | TGTGCCTGGAGTAGTGGACAGGCAGGCTACACCTTC | TRBJ1-2 | TRBV30 | - | TRBD1
CASGSSGKSDTQYF | TGTGCTAGTGGGTCTAGCGGGAAGTCGGATACGCAGTATTTT | TRBJ2-3 | TRBV12-5 | - | TRBD2
CASSLNSPEQYF | TGTGCCAGCAGCTTAAACAGCCCCGAGCAGTACTTC | TRBJ2-7 | TRBV7-2 | - | -
CASGQKAGGYTDTQYF | TGTGCTAGTGGACAAAAAGCGGGAGGATACACAGATACGCAGTATTTT | TRBJ2-3 | TRBV12-5 | - | TRBD2
CASSYRVTSGGLYEQYF | TGTGCCAGCAGTTATAGGGTGACTAGCGGGGGCCTCTACGAGCAGTACTTC | TRBJ2-7 | TRBV28 | - | TRBD2
CASSPGPIEAEKLFF | TGCGCCAGCAGCCCGGGACCGATCGAAGCGGAAAAACTGTTTTTT | TRBJ1-4 | TRBV5-1 | once | -
CASSLQGGHGEKLFF | TGTGCCAGCAGTTTGCAGGGCGGTCACGGTGAAAAACTGTTTTTT | TRBJ1-4 | TRBV27 | - | -
CASSPLTSGSAYEQYF | TGTGCCAGCAGCCCTTTGACTAGCGGGAGCGCCTACGAGCAGTACTTC | TRBJ2-7 | TRBV7-6 | - | TRBD2
CASSPGQGTDTQYF | TGCGCCAGCAGCCCGGGACAAGGAACAGATACGCAGTATTTT | TRBJ2-3 | TRBV5-1 | - | -
CASSEQTGGREKLFF | TGTGCCAGTAGTGAACAAACGGGCGGACGAGAAAAACTGTTTTTT | TRBJ1-4 | TRBV6-1 | - | -